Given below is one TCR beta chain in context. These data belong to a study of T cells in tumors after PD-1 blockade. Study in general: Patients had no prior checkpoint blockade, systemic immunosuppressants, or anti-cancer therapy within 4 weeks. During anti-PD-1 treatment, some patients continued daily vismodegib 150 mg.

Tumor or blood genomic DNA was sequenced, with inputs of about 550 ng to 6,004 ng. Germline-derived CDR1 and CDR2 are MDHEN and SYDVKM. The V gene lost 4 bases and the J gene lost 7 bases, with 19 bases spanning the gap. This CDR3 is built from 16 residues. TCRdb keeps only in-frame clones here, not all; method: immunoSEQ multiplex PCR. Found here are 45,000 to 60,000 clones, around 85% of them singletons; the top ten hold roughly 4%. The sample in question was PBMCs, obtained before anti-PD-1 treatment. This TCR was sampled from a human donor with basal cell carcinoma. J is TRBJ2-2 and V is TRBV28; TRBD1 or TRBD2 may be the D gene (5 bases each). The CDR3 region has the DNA TGTGCCAGCAGTTCTAATCGGTGGGGGAAAGTCGGGGAGCTGTTTTTT. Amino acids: CASSSNRWGKVGELFF.